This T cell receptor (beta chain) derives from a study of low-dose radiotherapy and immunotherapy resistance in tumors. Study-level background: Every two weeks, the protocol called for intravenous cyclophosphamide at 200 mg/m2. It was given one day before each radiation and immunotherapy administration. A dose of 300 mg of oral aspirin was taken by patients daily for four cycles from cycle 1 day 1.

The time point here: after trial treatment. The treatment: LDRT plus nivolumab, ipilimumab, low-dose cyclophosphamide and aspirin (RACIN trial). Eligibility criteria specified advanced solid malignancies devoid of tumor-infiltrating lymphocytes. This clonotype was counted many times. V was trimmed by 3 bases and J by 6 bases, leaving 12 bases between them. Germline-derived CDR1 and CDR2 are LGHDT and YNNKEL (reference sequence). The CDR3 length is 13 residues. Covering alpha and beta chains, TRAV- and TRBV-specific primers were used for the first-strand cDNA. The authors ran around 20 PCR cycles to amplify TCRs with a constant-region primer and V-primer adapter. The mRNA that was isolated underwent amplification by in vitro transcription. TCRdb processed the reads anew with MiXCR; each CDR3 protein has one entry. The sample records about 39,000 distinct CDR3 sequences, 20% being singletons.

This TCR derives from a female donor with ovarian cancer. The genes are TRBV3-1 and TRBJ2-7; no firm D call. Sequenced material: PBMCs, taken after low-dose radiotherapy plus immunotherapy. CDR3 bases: TGTGCCAGCAGCCAGGTTTCCCGTGGCGAGCAGTACTTC. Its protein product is CASSQVSRGEQYF.